The 17 T cell receptor beta chains below come from one sample, sequenced in a study of T cell clonality in common variable immunodeficiency. Assay used: immunoSEQ multiplex PCR; TCRdb lists only in-frame clones, some missing. The profile covers some 42,000 clones, none occurring a single time. The sequenced sample consisted of peripheral blood mononuclear cells. The receptors shown here come from a person aged 18-69 years in good health.

This clone was observed at least ten times. The junction and the germline gene differ at one end; a read error may be behind it. Read data end 3 residues before the CDR3 end; the end is taken from the germline J gene. The gene calls are TRBV7-7 and TRBJ2-5; TRBD2 aligns across 8 bases. The CDR3 length is 16 residues. Germline assignment: CDR1 SSHAT and CDR2 FNYEAQ (reference sequence). CDR3 bases read: TGTGCTAGCAGCCCCCAGGGGACGGGAGGGCACGAGACC. Protein: CASSPQGTGGHET. The whole CDR3 region reads CASSPQGTGGHETQYF.

This clone was recorded many times. CDR3 bases read: TGTGCCAGCAGCGTCACAGCCTCAACTAATGAAAAA. Its translation: CASSVTASTNEK. The whole CDR3 is CASSVTASTNEKLFF. The V and J genes are TRBV9 and TRBJ1-4; D not resolved. From the germline J gene comes the end of the CDR3, since the read stops 3 residues before it. V lost 2 bases and J lost 0, with 8 bases in between. The CDR3 runs to 15 residues. From germline, CDR1 is SGDLS and CDR2 YYNGEE.

This clone was seen many times. Read coverage stops 3 residues before the CDR3 terminus; the germline J gene supplies the remainder. The V gene is TRBV5-1, the J gene TRBJ2-1; 13 nucleotides line up with TRBD2. V gave up 4 bases and J gave up 9 bases; unmatched junction bases: 10. This CDR3 has 16 amino acids. The germline V gene has CDR1 SGHRS and CDR2 YFSETQ. CDR3 DNA (partial): TGCGCCAGCAGCCTGATAGGACTAGCGGGAGATCTTGAG. Amino acid sequence: CASSLIGLAGDLE. The full-length CDR3 reads as CASSLIGLAGDLEQFF.

Details on this clone: The CDR3 extends 3 residues past the end of the read, so its final part is completed from the germline J gene. The gene calls are TRBV7-9 and TRBJ1-2; D uncertain. Germline V gene lookup returns CDR1 SEHNR and CDR2 FQNEAQ (reference sequence). The CDR3 has 13 residues. CDR3 amino acids: CASSLGQEADYTF. The part of the CDR3 DNA that was read is TGTGCCAGCAGCTTAGGGCAGGAGGCCGAC.

This clone was seen at least ten times. Sequencing ends 3 residues short of the CDR3 end; the germline J gene provides the rest. V is TRBV11-1 and J is TRBJ2-3; the D is unclear. The CDR3 extends over 14 amino acids. V shed 0 bases and J shed 2 bases, with 6 bases lying between them. From germline, CDR1 is SGHAT and CDR2 FQDESV (reference sequence). CDR3 sequence: CASSLAANTDTQYF. The sequenced part of the CDR3 DNA is TGTGCCAGCAGCTTAGCGGCCAACACAGATACG.

This clone was picked up many times. The CDR3 extends 3 residues past the end of the read, so its final part is completed from the germline J gene. The chain uses TRBV5-1 and TRBJ1-1; 9 nucleotides agree with TRBD1. This CDR3 has 14 amino acids. Trimming removed 4 bases from V and 4 bases from J; junction bases left unmatched: 5. The germline gives CDR1 SGHRS, CDR2 YFSETQ. The chain's CDR3 is CASSRGQGGTEAFF. The DNA read from the CDR3 is TGCGCCAGCAGCAGGGGACAGGGCGGCACTGAA.

This clone was picked up a small number of times. The CDR3 goes on 3 residues after the read ends, and that part is filled in from the germline J gene. This chain uses TRBV5-1 with TRBJ2-1, with D maybe TRBD1 (5 bases). The germline V gene has CDR1 SGHRS and CDR2 YFSETQ. The germline V and J ends were trimmed by 0 bases and 3 bases, with 10 bases remaining between them. The CDR3 sequence is 15 residues long. CDR3 DNA, as far as it was read: TGCGCCAGCAGCTTGGAGGGGAACGTCTACAATGAG. Translation gives CASSLEGNVYNE. The full CDR3 is CASSLEGNVYNEQFF.

This clone was found many times. Read coverage stops 3 residues before the CDR3 terminus; the germline J gene supplies the remainder. V is TRBV5-4 and J is TRBJ2-7; possible D gene TRBD1, 5 bases. The germline CDR1 and CDR2 sequences are SGHNT and YYREEE (reference sequence). CDR3 length: 13 residues. Trimming cost V 5 bases and J 6 bases, with 15 bases left between them. The CDR3 DNA, read in part, is TGTGCCAGCAGTTCGCAGGGTACGTTCGAG. Translating it yields CASSSQGTFE. Given in full, the CDR3 is CASSSQGTFEQYF.

This clone has at least ten counts. The read comes to an end 3 residues before the CDR3 does, leaving the germline J gene to fill in the end. The chain recombines TRBV5-4 with TRBJ2-2; tentatively, D is TRBD2 (6 bases). CDR1 is SGHNT and CDR2 is YYREEE in the germline V gene (reference sequence). The CDR3 totals 15 residues. CDR3 sequence reads: CASSQDNRLGEKLFF. The CDR3 DNA, read in part, is TGTGCCAGCAGCCAGGACAACAGACTAGGAGAAAAG.

Ten or more counts support this clone. This CDR3 reads CSVVRDSYNEQFF. The CDR3 bases that were read are TGCAGCGTCGTCCGCGACAGCTACAATGAG. The chain is built from TRBV29-1 and TRBJ2-1; a weak D match, TRBD1 (5 bases). The CDR3 extends 3 residues past the end of the read, so its final part is completed from the germline J gene. Germline V gene sequence: CDR1 SQVTM, CDR2 ANQGSEA. V was shortened by 6 bases and J by 3 bases, with 12 bases between the two germline ends. The CDR3 sequence is 13 residues long.

This clone has a count of ten or more. CDR3 bases read: TGTAGGGTTGCGGGATCGAGCACCGGGGAG. Protein product: CRVAGSSTGE. The whole CDR3 is CRVAGSSTGELFF. The chain employs TRBV7-8 and TRBJ2-2; D perhaps matches TRBD2 (6 bases). Coverage ceases 3 residues before the CDR3 finishes, and the germline J gene fills in the end. CDR1 and CDR2 (germline): SGHVS, FQNEAQ. There are 13 residues in the CDR3.

This clone has at least ten counts. The DNA ends 3 residues before the CDR3 does, and the rest of the CDR3 is filled in from the germline J gene. The V and J genes are TRBV5-4 and TRBJ1-2, with D unresolved. The CDR3 consists of 13 residues. Per the germline V gene, CDR1 is SGHNT and CDR2 is YYREEE (reference sequence). The ends were cut back, 2 bases at V and 7 bases at J, with 12 bases in the middle. The CDR3 loop reads CASSFSDPGGYTF. The sequenced part of the CDR3 DNA is TGTGCCAGCAGCTTTTCCGATCCAGGTGGC.

This clone was observed many times. The read terminates 3 residues before the CDR3 end, so the remaining end is supplied by the germline J gene. The chain uses TRBV19 and TRBJ2-5; 12 nucleotides agree with TRBD2. Trimming took 4 bases from V and 5 from J; bases not matched to a gene: 5. Germline V lookup: CDR1 LNHDA, CDR2 SQIVND (reference sequence). The CDR3 loop spans 15 amino acids. Incomplete CDR3 DNA: TGTGCCAGTAGTAGCGGACTAGCGGGAATGGAGACC. It encodes CASSSGLAGMET. The whole CDR3 is CASSSGLAGMETQYF.

In its sample, this clone was seen a few times. The read terminates 3 residues before the CDR3 end, so the remaining end is supplied by the germline J gene. The chain uses TRBV5-5 and TRBJ2-7; 9 positions match TRBD1. Germline V gene sequence: CDR1 SGHKS, CDR2 YYEKEE (reference sequence). The CDR3 has 15 amino acids. V was clipped by 1 base and J by 1 base; unmatched bases: 3. The CDR3 bases that were read are TGTGCCAGCAGCTTGAGGACAGGGGCTTCCTACGAG. Its translation: CASSLRTGASYE. The whole CDR3 region reads CASSLRTGASYEQYF.

This clone was recorded at least ten times. The sequenced part of the CDR3 DNA is TGTGCCAGCAAGATTCTAGGGGGTCCCCAAGAGACC. Translated: CASKILGGPQET. The CDR3 in its entirety is CASKILGGPQETQYF. The chain carries TRBV2 and TRBJ2-5, with a tentative D call TRBD1 (6 bases). Read coverage stops 3 residues before the CDR3 terminus; the germline J gene supplies the remainder. Looked up from germline, CDR1 is SNHLY and CDR2 is FYNNEI. The CDR3 runs to 15 residues. The V end was cut by 7 bases, the J end by 1 base, with 16 bases between.

This clone was detected ten times or more. The read ends 3 residues early relative to the CDR3; the germline J gene fills the gap. This rearrangement joins TRBV12-3 or TRBV12-4 to TRBJ2-3, with 9 bases matching TRBD2. CDR3 size: 15 residues. The V and J ends lost 5 bases and 4 bases, in that order; junction bases with no gene match: 7. This chain's CDR3 is CASSAGLARADTQYF. CDR3 DNA, as far as it was read: TGTGCCAGCAGTGCGGGACTAGCTCGCGCAGATACG.

In this sample, this clone turned up many times. The read falls 3 residues short of the CDR3 end, and the missing part is taken from the germline J gene. This chain uses TRBV7-3 with TRBJ2-5; 7 bases agree with TRBD2. Germline V gene sequence: CDR1 SGHTA, CDR2 FQGTGA. CDR3 length: 14 residues. V lost 5 bases, J lost 3 bases, and 6 bases stayed unmatched. The DNA read from the CDR3 is TGTGCCAGCAGCCCGCGGGGAGGGAAAGAGACC. Translation: CASSPRGGKET. The CDR3 in full is CASSPRGGKETQYF.